The sequence of this T cell receptor (beta chain) was determined in a study of CD8 T cells in Susac syndrome (dated by TCRdb to about 2019). A note on the overall study: Among the sequenced Susac syndrome patients, about six had clinically active disease and eight were in clinical remission. The study compared CD8+ T cell repertoire clonality among roughly eleven healthy donors, about 14 Susac syndrome patients and roughly 15 multiple sclerosis patients. Whether CD8+ T cell activation and differentiation in Susac syndrome was antigen driven was tested using repertoire sequencing. At blood withdrawal, Susac syndrome patients were either therapy-naive, taking corticosteroids (in some cases with IVIg as well), or taking IVIg alone. The research as a whole found: CD8+ repertoires in Susac syndrome showed clonal expansion, which was highest in CD8+ TEMRA cells and was greater in clinically active patients than in remitting patients. In the total CD8+ and CD8+ TEMRA repertoires, 15 to 20 and five Susac-specific public clones, respectively, were identified. The number of individuals in the TCR sequencing and HLA analysis was recognized as being relatively small.

For this clonotype: Its antigen has not been determined. Per-base quality was not reported, and no clone a single base away is much larger than it.

RNA was extracted using the RNeasy kit, and roughly 0.45 to 1 microgram was reverse transcribed with random hexamers. The immunoSEQ multiplex PCR assay, which covers 54 Vbeta and 13 Jbeta segments, was used to amplify TCR beta CDR3 regions. To correct PCR amplification bias, a synthetic template baseline was used for both primer optimization and computational correction. As for the authors' bioinformatics: Reads were annotated to V, D and J genes according to IMGT and were analyzed with immunoSEQ Analyzer, with only productive sequences retained. To calculate clonality, Shannon entropy was normalized by log2 of the number of productive unique sequences and then subtracted from one. For each patient and control, public and private clones were evaluated within the 100 most prevalent clones. Clones were defined as Susac-specific if absent from the healthy and MS cohorts, from some 1,000 published viral clones and from other ImmuneACCESS disease sequences. TCRdb reran the public reads through fastp at Q25 and MiXCR, keeping productive beta chains. Under each unique CDR3 protein, matching rows form one entry showing the most common genes and DNA. TCRdb's processing, not the authors', yielded these V and J calls. For this sample there are about 190,000 distinct CDR3 sequences; 95% appear just once. 0.15% to 0.2% of the sample goes to the ten largest clones.

High-throughput TCR beta sequencing profiled peripheral blood CD8+ and CD4+ T cells from healthy donors, Susac syndrome patients and multiple sclerosis patients. The Susac syndrome patients fulfilled recently defined diagnostic criteria for either definite or probable disease. Bulk CD8+ and CD4+ T cells were purified by magnetic negative isolation, whereas CD8+ TEMRA cells were enriched by FACS. Blood was drawn into EDTA tubes, processed within 24 hours, and PBMCs were isolated by density gradient centrifugation. PBMCs intended for TCR sequencing were cryopreserved in liquid nitrogen and thawed later in a water bath at 37 degrees C. Purity of sorted or isolated CD4+, CD8+ and CD8+ TEMRA cells was at least 90%. CDR1 and CDR2, looked up from the germline V gene, are KGHSH and LQKENI. Unmatched junction bases come to 13, with V trimmed by 3 bases and J by 9 bases. Taken from cysteine to phenylalanine, the CDR3 has 16 residues. The only DNA kept is the CDR3, 48 bases in frame from the first base.

This sequence was found in a human donor with Susac syndrome. Material: CD8+ T cells from PBMCs. The chain links TRBV18 with TRBJ2-1; 8 middle bases align to TRBD1. The bases are TGTGCCAGCTCACCCCGGTCCCAGGGGGCGATGATTGAGCAGTTCTTC. This yields the protein CASSPRSQGAMIEQFF. When the CDR3 is completed using the reference TRBV18 and TRBJ2-1 genes on either side, the full variable domain is NAGVMQNPRHLVRRRGQEARLRCSPMKGHSHVYWYRQLPEEGLKFMVYLQKENIIDESGMPKERFSAEFPKEGPSILRIQQVVRGDSAAYFCASSPRSQGAMIEQFFGPGTRLTVL.